This TCR beta chain derives from a study of blood T cell repertoires in COVID-19 (dated by TCRdb to the early 2020s). Regarding the study in general: Samples covering the acute and convalescent phases of COVID-19 were provided by collaborators in the United States, Italy and Spain. The material from the prospective study consisted of cDNA or gDNA derived from T cells, B-cell-depleted T cells, or PBMCs. Deeply sampled blood TCRbeta repertoires from subjects exposed to, actively infected with, or recovered from COVID-19 were included in the dataset. The repertoires were released in a freely available public database intended as a resource for research on the immune response to SARS-CoV-2. The samples were drawn from the first 160 participants of the ongoing ImmuneRACE study and from under 1,500 subjects provided by 6 global collaborators. Sample metadata almost always included a de-identified subject ID, COVID-19 status, age in years and sex. Where HLA class I and class II types were available, the types were taken from metadata supplied by the sample provider, not from assay-based typing. Beyond this particular receptor, the publication reports: Clinical and demographic metadata were provided uncurated, with the amount varying by source and participant.

Points on this clone: Its antigen specificity is not known. No much larger clonotype is one base removed from it; base qualities were not supplied.

TCRbeta CDR3 regions were amplified from genomic DNA using the immunoSEQ Assay, a bias-controlled multiplex PCR. The study's processing was this. The number of nucleated cells in each sample was estimated by amplification of reference gene primers within the assay. Sequence reads were collapsed and filtered to measure the absolute abundance of every unique TCRbeta CDR3 rearrangement. Productive Simpson clonality was computed per sample as the square root of Simpson's diversity index over productive rearrangements. Drawn from immuneACCESS, this table holds only the in-frame rearrangements with V and J called that TCRdb kept. Clones are partly lost; checked studies trace under half to an unresolved V gene and leave the rest unexplained. For V, J and clone size, that table is used; D and trimming come from the DNA. The table for this sample lists approximately 290,000 clones; 89% of them were counted only once. Together, the top ten hold around 10% of the sample.

At one collaborating source in Seattle, patients were enrolled during active infection and were followed longitudinally through the course of disease. Whole blood was collected in K2EDTA tubes by collaborating institutions according to the institutions' own protocols. For TCRbeta analysis, collaborators shipped samples as frozen whole blood, isolated PBMCs, or DNA extracted from either of those sample types. The receptor comes from a woman aged 25 to 39 with COVID-19, enrolled during active disease. The sample was peripheral blood.

The nucleotide sequence is given as TGCGCCAGCAGCAACGACAGGGTTGGGAATGAGCAGTTCTTC. This encodes CASSNDRVGNEQFF. The chain joins TRBV5-1 to TRBJ2-1, with 7 central nucleotides matching TRBD1. The V end gives up 4 bases and the J end 7 bases, leaving 8 bases in the junction not matched to a gene. CDR1 and CDR2 were assigned from the germline V gene as SGHRS and YFSETQ. There are 14 amino acids in the CDR3, from cysteine to phenylalanine inclusive. The read is trimmed to its CDR3 DNA, 42 bases read in frame from base 1. When the CDR3 is completed using the reference TRBV5-1 and TRBJ2-1 genes on either side, the full variable domain is KAGVTQTPRYLIKTRGQQVTLSCSPISGHRSVSWYQQTPGQGLQFLFEYFSETQRNKGNFPGRFSGRQFSNSRSEMNVSTLELGDSALYLCASSNDRVGNEQFFGPGTRLTVL.